This T cell receptor (beta chain) was profiled in a study of T-cell reconstitution after alpha-beta-depleted transplantation in children. Between the trimmed V and J ends, which lost 10 bases and 4 bases, there was a span of 22 bases. The germline V gene has CDR1 LGHDT and CDR2 YNNKEL (reference sequence). The CDR3 consists of 15 residues. A library of TCRbeta sequences, prepared with unique molecular identifiers, was generated. MiXCR, run by TCRdb on the PCR reads, gives a single entry per CDR3 protein. The data show some 340,000 distinct CDR3 sequences, about 9.4% seen once. Sequenced here: PBMCs from the stem cell graft donor, sampled from the stem cell graft. The TCR comes from a human donor who donated a stem cell graft to a child with acute lymphoblastic leukemia. V is TRBV3-1 and J is TRBJ2-5, with TRBD2 as a possible D gene (7 bases). This CDR3 reads CATTQAAGEGETQYF. The CDR3 DNA sequence: TGTGCCACCACCCAAGCCGCAGGGGAGGGAGAGACCCAGTACTTC.